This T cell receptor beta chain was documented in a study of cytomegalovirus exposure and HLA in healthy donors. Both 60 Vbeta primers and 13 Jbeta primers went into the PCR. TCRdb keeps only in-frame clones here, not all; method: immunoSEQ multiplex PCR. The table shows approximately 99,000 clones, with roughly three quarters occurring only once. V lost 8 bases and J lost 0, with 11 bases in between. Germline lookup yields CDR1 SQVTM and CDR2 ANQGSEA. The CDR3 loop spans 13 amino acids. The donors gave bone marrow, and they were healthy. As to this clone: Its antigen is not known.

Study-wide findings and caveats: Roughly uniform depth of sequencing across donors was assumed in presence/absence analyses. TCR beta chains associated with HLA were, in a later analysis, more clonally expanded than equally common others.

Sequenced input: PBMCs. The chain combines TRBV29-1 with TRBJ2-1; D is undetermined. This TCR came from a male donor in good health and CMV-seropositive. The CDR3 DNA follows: TGCAGCTACAGTCAGAGCTCCTACAATGAGCAGTTCTTC. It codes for CSYSQSSYNEQFF.